This passage covers 14 T cell receptor beta chains from one sample sequenced in a study of post-analysis software for immune sequencing data (dated by TCRdb to between 2014 and 2017). No antigen has been identified for these receptors. Library prep was done by PCR. Sequenced on an Illumina HiSeq 2500. To reduce PCR and sequencing biases, unique molecular identifiers were built into the TCR beta cDNA libraries. TCRdb handled the public reads itself, with Q25 trimming in fastp and clone calling in MiXCR, and kept productive beta chains. One record per CDR3 amino acid sequence lists the most common genes and DNA. The sample table lists 350,000 to 500,000 distinct CDR3 sequences, 35% to 45% of them with a count of one. The ten most abundant clones make up 6% to 9% of the sample. The investigation overall reported the following: Several TRBV segments, including TRBV5-6, TRBV5-1 and TRBV20-1, were significantly more frequent in patients than controls.

The sample was blood. The receptors were gathered from a girl between 2 and 10 years old with multiple sclerosis.

In its sample, this clonotype was seen a few times. The chain carries TRBV21-1 and TRBJ1-6; the tabulated D call, TRBD1, remains unverified against the DNA. TRBV21-1 is a listed pseudogene. CDR3 length equals 14 residues. This CDR3 is CATSWAAINSPLHF. CDR3 bases: TGTGCCACCTCGTGGGCGGCCATAAATTCACCCCTCCACTTT.

This chain joins TRBV5-1 and TRBJ2-5; possible D gene TRBD1, 5 bases. This CDR3 contains 14 residues. The V end lost 0 bases, the J end lost 3 bases, and 9 bases lay between the germline ends. CDR1 is SGHRS, CDR2 YFSETQ, per germline. The CDR3 sequence: CASSLDRREETQYF. CDR3 DNA sequence: TGCGCCAGCAGCTTGGACAGGAGAGAAGAGACCCAGTACTTC.

This chain joins TRBV14 and TRBJ2-1; a possible D gene is TRBD2 (5 bases). This CDR3 contains 14 residues. V lost 3 bases, J lost 10 bases, and 16 bases lay in between. CDR1 is SGHDN, CDR2 FVKESK, per germline. Written as DNA, the CDR3 is TGTGCCAGCAGCCATTATACCGGGGTGGGCGAGCAGTTCTTC. It yields the protein CASSHYTGVGEQFF.

V usage is TRBV29-1 and J usage is TRBJ2-5; a possible D gene is TRBD1 (6 bases). The CDR3 contains 14 residues. CDR1 SQVTM and CDR2 ANQGSEA come from the germline V gene. V was cut by 7 bases and J by 2 bases, with 17 bases left in between. In DNA form, the CDR3 reads TGCAGCGCCGCCCCCAGGGGTGGTCAAGAGACCCAGTACTTC. It is translated as CSAAPRGGQETQYF.

V is TRBV12-3 or TRBV12-4 and J is TRBJ2-7; D is unresolved. CDR3 length equals 12 residues. V lost 3 bases and J 3 bases, leaving 6 bases between the germline ends. The CDR3 here is CASSFRFYEQYF. In DNA, the CDR3 is TGTGCCAGCAGTTTCAGGTTCTACGAGCAGTACTTC.

This clonotype has only a few counts. V usage is TRBV2 and J usage is TRBJ1-6, with TRBD1 matching 7 bases. The V segment lost 6 bases and the J segment 7 bases; nucleotides outside the gene matches: 6. The germline CDR1 and CDR2 sequences are SNHLY and FYNNEI. The CDR3 length is 14 residues. The CDR3 is CASRRDSSNSPLHF. The CDR3 nucleotides read TGTGCCAGCAGGAGGGACAGTTCAAATTCACCCCTCCACTTT. Full variable domain (remainder filled in from reference TRBV2 and TRBJ1-6): EPEVTQTPSHQVTQMGQEVILRCVPISNHLYFYWYRQILGQKVEFLVSFYNNEISEKSEIFDDQFSVERPDGSNFTLKIRSTKLEDSAMYFCASRRDSSNSPLHFGNGTRLTVT.

V and J are TRBV9 and TRBJ2-3; TRBD2 agrees at 9 bases. CDR3 size: 17 residues. J gave up 0 bases and V 1 base, and 6 bases lay outside the gene matches. Germline V gene data show CDR1 as SGDLS and CDR2 as YYNGEE. CDR3 coding DNA: TGTGCCAGCAGCGTATATAGCGGGAGTGCTAGCACAGATACGCAGTATTTT. Its protein product is CASSVYSGSASTDTQYF. The full variable domain, its missing parts supplied by reference TRBV9 and TRBJ2-3, is DSGVTQTPKHLITATGQRVTLRCSPRSGDLSVYWYQQSLDQGLQFLIQYYNGEERAKGNILERFSAQQFPDLHSELNLSSLELGDSALYFCASSVYSGSASTDTQYFGPGTRLTVL.

V gene TRBV7-9 combines with J gene TRBJ2-1; the D gene is possibly TRBD1 (5 bases). Germline CDR1 and CDR2: SEHNR and FQNEAQ (reference sequence). With 2 bases removed from V and 2 bases from J, the gap between germline ends came to 13 bases. This CDR3 spans 16 amino acids. In DNA form, the CDR3 reads TGTGCCAGCAGCTTACGCCAGGGCGACACCTACAATGAGCAGTTCTTC. Its protein product is CASSLRQGDTYNEQFF.

Only a few counts were recorded for this clonotype. The chain employs TRBV12-3 or TRBV12-4 and TRBJ2-1; TRBD2 agrees at 13 bases. The CDR3 spans 15 residues. V was pared by 5 bases and J by 5 bases, with 3 bases of the junction left unmatched. The CDR3 here is CASSQGLAGDNEQFF. In nucleotides, the CDR3 is TGTGCCAGCAGTCAAGGACTAGCGGGAGACAATGAGCAGTTCTTC.

CDR3 nucleotide sequence: TGTGCCAGCAGCCAAGATCGGAGGACTGAAGCTTTCTTT. Amino acids: CASSQDRRTEAFF. This rearrangement joins TRBV3-1 to TRBJ1-1; D is undetermined. The CDR3 consists of 13 residues. Germline CDR1 is LGHDT and CDR2 is YNNKEL (reference sequence). The V gene lost 0 bases and the J gene lost 5 bases, with 7 bases spanning the gap.

The J gene is TRBJ2-2, the V gene TRBV15, with 9 nucleotides matching TRBD1. The junction had 6 bases not matched to a gene; V was cut back by 0 bases and J by 1 base. The CDR3 sequence is 18 residues long. Germline V gives CDR1 LNHNV, CDR2 YYDKDF (reference sequence). The CDR3 nucleotides read TGTGCCACCAGCAGAGATTCACAGGGGGCTTTGAACACCGGGGAGCTGTTTTTT. Encoded protein: CATSRDSQGALNTGELFF.

The table lists this clonotype with many counts. The chain employs TRBV4-1 and TRBJ2-7, with 11 nucleotides matching TRBD2. The CDR3 sequence is 18 residues long. The germline gives CDR1 MGHRA, CDR2 YSYEKL. J lost 5 bases, V lost 1 base, and 13 bases had no gene match. CDR3 sequence (DNA): TGCGCCAGCAGCCAAGCCCCTAGCGGGGGGCATCGCGTCCACGAGCAGTACTTC. It specifies CASSQAPSGGHRVHEQYF.

The chain has TRBV5-1 and TRBJ2-7; 7 bases map to TRBD1. J gave up 3 bases and V 3 bases, and 9 bases lay outside the gene matches. This CDR3 contains 15 residues. Germline V gene sequence: CDR1 SGHRS, CDR2 YFSETQ. CDR3 nucleotides: TGCGCCAGCAGCTCTCCCACAGGGGTGCTCTACGAGCAGTACTTC. Translation gives CASSSPTGVLYEQYF.

This clonotype showed up just a few times. The chain links TRBV12-3 or TRBV12-4 to TRBJ2-5; D is unclear. The J call is uncertain, as TRBJ2-7 better fits the DNA end. The CDR3 extends over 12 amino acids. CDR3 in DNA: TGTGCCAGCAGTTTGATCTTCTACGAGCAGTACTTC. It codes for CASSLIFYEQYF.